This T cell receptor beta chain appears in the sequencing data of a study of T-cell memory formation after mild COVID-19. Turning to the study itself: TCR clusters mostly belonged to single donors.

Looked up from germline, CDR1 is LGHNA and CDR2 is YNFKEQ. The V and J ends lost 5 bases and 3 bases, in that order; junction bases with no gene match: 8. There are 15 residues in the CDR3. Overall study results and limits: The study found contracting CD4+ clones mainly in CM and EM and contracting CD8+ clones in EMRA. CD4/CD8 balance characterized clones contracting day 15 to 85, and CD4+ skew characterized later expanders.

Libraries for TCRalpha and TCRbeta carried sample barcodes and unique molecular identifiers via 5'RACE. Each CDR3 protein is one row after TCRdb ran MiXCR on the 5' RACE reads. The data show 35,000 to 45,000 distinct CDR3 sequences, with 7.3% seen just once and less than 1.5% held by the top ten. This clonotype was seen a few times. Its antigen is unidentified. The sample taken for sequencing was PBMCs or a T cell subset sorted from them (not recorded which). This TCR was recovered from a man aged 18 to 29 who had mild COVID-19 (a few samples of this study predate the infection). Cell type and time point are not known. The chain has TRBV4-2 and TRBJ1-1, with 8 bases identical to TRBD1. DNA of the CDR3: TGTGCCAGCAGCGCAGGACAGGGAGGGGACACTGAAGCTTTCTTT. Amino acid sequence: CASSAGQGGDTEAFF.